The following is a T cell receptor beta chain sequence with its context. What it binds is not known. This sample stems from a study of cytomegalovirus exposure and HLA in healthy donors. The CDR3 contains 17 residues. PCR was performed using 60 Vbeta and 13 Jbeta primers. Some clones are missing from TCRdb's copy, which holds only in-frame ones; the method was immunoSEQ multiplex PCR. The sample holds roughly 52,000 clones, 55% to 65% seen once. Study-level points and caveats: Some V segments (TRBV6-2 and TRBV6-3 among them) were excluded as indistinguishable.

The specimen was PBMCs. The chain links TRBV1 to TRBJ2-3; the D call of TRBD2 is as the table states it, not checked on the DNA. TRBV1 counts as a pseudogene. This clonotype originated in a human donor in good health. CDR3 protein: CTSSQDPTSGPQDTQYF. The CDR3 region has the DNA TGCACCAGCAGCCAAGACCCAACTAGCGGCCCCCAGGATACGCAGTATTTT.